This entry is about one T cell receptor (beta chain). These data originate in a study of blood T cell repertoires in COVID-19. Study details: The United States, Italy and Spain provided the acute and convalescent COVID-19 samples. Sample material is recorded as cDNA or gDNA derived from T cells, B-cell-depleted T cells, or PBMCs.

Original processing methods: Scientists estimated how many nucleated cells there were by amplifying reference gene primers. Profiling relied on immunoSEQ multiplex PCR, and the TCRdb table lists in-frame clones only, not all of them. D and trimming were read from the DNA, whereas the V and J calls and clone size are those reported in that table. Among 150,000 or so clones, 70% to 85% were seen once, and the ten largest hold over 2.5%. Source material: peripheral blood. The clonotype was recovered from a woman older than 75 with acute or convalescent COVID-19.

CDR3 in amino acids: CASSQVLWGQATNEKLFF. The DNA of the CDR3 is TGCGCCAGCAGCCAAGTACTTTGGGGCCAGGCAACTAATGAAAAACTGTTTTTT. V usage is TRBV4-1 and J usage is TRBJ1-4; perhaps TRBD1 as D (5 bases). The CDR3 has 18 amino acids. The V end was cut by 1 base, the J end by 0 bases, with 15 bases between. Germline V CDR1 and CDR2: MGHRA, YSYEKL.